The clone carrying this T cell receptor beta chain was detected a few times. TCRdb re-called the 5' RACE reads through MiXCR, storing one row per CDR3 protein. The table shows fewer than 650,000 distinct CDR3 sequences, with approximately 9.6% occurring only once. The sample is drawn from a study of identical twins. V lost 2 bases to trimming and J lost 2 bases, with 15 bases between them. Germline V gene sequence: CDR1 SQVTM, CDR2 ANQGSEA. CDR3 length equals 15 residues. This sample was shared with a second study, whose subject was yellow fever vaccine responses in identical twins.

Sequences were obtained from PBMCs. The V and J genes are TRBV29-1 and TRBJ2-5; D uncertain. The sequence derives from a woman in her late teens or twenties in good health. The CDR3 coding sequence is TGCAGCGTTGAAAACCGGGCTCTAAAGCAAGAGACCCAGTACTTC. It translates to CSVENRALKQETQYF.